These T cell receptor beta chains were read from a single sample in a study of patients and donors after allogeneic stem cell transplantation. TCRdb reprocessed the RT-PCR reads with MiXCR, giving one entry per CDR3 protein. The sample carries about 410,000 distinct CDR3 sequences, roughly 17% recorded once. Specimen: blood, either unsorted or a sorted T cell fraction (not recorded which). Receptors originate from a human donor who was either an allogeneic HSCT recipient or a stem cell or donor lymphocyte infusion donor (not recorded which). It is not recorded whose cells these are; they may come from a transplant donor. Each CDR3 is given with its conserved first and last residue. The order of the fields is V gene, clone size, J gene, D gene, CDR3 DNA, CDR3 protein. The D gene is left open where the match is weak. Expanded clones are given a class, and other clones once, few, many or no size at all.

>TRBV21-1|-|TRBJ2-2|-
TGTGCCAGCAGCACAAGGAAGAGAATCGGGGAGCTGTTTTTT
CASSTRKRIGELFF
>TRBV6-1|many|TRBJ1-6|-
TGTGCCAGCAGTCATACGACCGGCGGGGGCTCCTATAATTCACCCCTCCACTTT
CASSHTTGGGSYNSPLHF
>TRBV2|-|TRBJ1-5|-
TGTGCCAGCAGTGGGGACGGGCGCAATCAGCCCCAGCATTTT
CASSGDGRNQPQHF
>TRBV28|few|TRBJ2-5|-
TGTGCCAGCAGCTTGAACCGGAATATTTTAGAGACCCAGTACTTC
CASSLNRNILETQYF
>TRBV3-1|-|TRBJ2-1|TRBD2
TGTGCCAGCAGCCACTCTTTAGCGGGACTTTACAATGAGCAGTTCTTC
CASSHSLAGLYNEQFF
>TRBV5-1|-|TRBJ2-2|TRBD2
TGCGCCAGCACCGCTGCGGCGGGAGCAACCGGGGAGCTGTTTTTT
CASTAAAGATGELFF
>TRBV12-3/TRBV12-4|many|TRBJ2-7|TRBD1
TGTGCCAGCAGTTTACTCGGACAGGGGGGCTACGAGCAGTACTTC
CASSLLGQGGYEQYF
>TRBV5-1|many|TRBJ2-7|TRBD2
TGCGCCAGCAGTGGGATAGCGGGATCCCACGAGCAGTACTTC
CASSGIAGSHEQYF
>TRBV2|few|TRBJ2-1|-
TGTGCCAGCAGTGAAATCAGCTCCTACAATGAGCAGTTCTTC
CASSEISSYNEQFF
>TRBV5-6|-|TRBJ2-3|TRBD2
TGTGCCAGCAGCTTGGCCCTGGGGAGGGGCCTCGGGGATACGCAGTATTTT
CASSLALGRGLGDTQYF
>TRBV6-5|few|TRBJ2-7|-
TGTGCCAGCAGTTACTCGGGAGGCAGGCTATCTCTTAACGAGCAGTACTTC
CASSYSGGRLSLNEQYF
>TRBV6-1|-|TRBJ1-5|-
TGTGCCAGCAGCCAGGGACAAAAAACGGGGCCCCAGCATTTT
CASSQGQKTGPQHF
>TRBV20-1|-|TRBJ1-2|-
TGCAGTGCCATCACCCCGCCCGACTATGGCTACACCTTC
CSAITPPDYGYTF
>TRBV12-3/TRBV12-4|many|TRBJ2-2|-
TGTGCCAGCAGACAGGACCGGGAGCTGTTTTTT
CASRQDRELFF
>TRBV7-9|many|TRBJ1-1|-
TGTGCCAGCAGCTTAGAGGGGCGGGACACTGAAGCTTTCTTT
CASSLEGRDTEAFF
>TRBV5-1|many|TRBJ2-1|-
TGCGCCAGCAGCTTGGTAGGCGGGATTGAGCAGTTCTTC
CASSLVGGIEQFF
>TRBV18|few|TRBJ1-2|-
TGTGCCAGCTCACCACTCCCCCAGGTGGGTGGCTACACCTTC
CASSPLPQVGGYTF
>TRBV20-1|few|TRBJ1-4|TRBD1
TGCAGTGCCCGGCCGCGGACAGGGAGGGAAAAACTGTTTTTT
CSARPRTGREKLFF
>TRBV6-5|-|TRBJ2-7|-
TGTGCCAGCAGTTCTACGCGGAGGGATGTAAAGCAGTACTTC
CASSSTRRDVKQYF
>TRBV7-6|-|TRBJ2-5|-
TGTGCCAGCAGCCCTTCCCGGCCGTACCAAGAGACCCAGTACTTC
CASSPSRPYQETQYF
>TRBV27|few|TRBJ1-1|TRBD1
TGTGCCAGCAGTCCGAGGGGACAGATGAACACTGAAGCTTTCTTT
CASSPRGQMNTEAFF
>TRBV13|-|TRBJ1-6|-
TGTGCCAGCAGCTTAGAAGGGGATTCACCCCTCCACTTT
CASSLEGDSPLHF
>TRBV12-3/TRBV12-4|few|TRBJ1-2|TRBD1
TGTGCCAGCAGTTTTAATCGTCCAGGGGGGATGACTATGGGGGGCTACACCTTC
CASSFNRPGGMTMGGYTF